The subject of this entry is one T cell receptor (beta chain). This clone was found a few times. Its antigen remains undetermined. No much larger clone is present one base from it, and per-base qualities are unavailable. The sample comes from a study of cytomegalovirus exposure and HLA in healthy donors (dated by TCRdb to 2015 to 2018). Notes on the research overall: An earlier analysis of several hundred of the donors reported approximately 270 Gb of sequence data and some 100 million unique TCR beta sequences from roughly 200 million T cells. An earlier analysis of some 500 of the donors used high-throughput TCR beta sequencing to judge whether each TCR beta V gene segment behaved as functional or pseudogenic. The aim of the study was to test whether cataloging public T cell receptors could identify signatures of past pathogen exposure. HLA typing included class I and class II loci at four-digit resolution. Rather than drawing on any new phenotypic data, the later analysis identified candidate immune exposures from TCR beta sequences and the way those sequences occurred across donors. The genetic ancestry cluster associated with self-reported Caucasian donors included about 84% of the roughly 360 genotyped donors. Donor age, sex, ethnicity and CMV serostatus were compiled together with the repertoire data. About 280 gigabases of sequencing data and roughly 80 million unique TCR sequences made up an early release that covered nearly 650 HLA-typed donors. A later genetic analysis took genome-wide SNP genotypes for about 55% of the 666 donors and used that subset as a discovery cohort. In a later analysis, previously published TCR beta repertoires from 666 donors were re-analyzed and high-resolution HLA genotyping was added so that TCR occurrence patterns could be studied. Roughly five DR-DQ haplotypes were treated as single units for association and clustering because of strong linkage in the cohort. The study used immunosequencing to profile the T cell repertoires of 670 or so subjects and linked those repertoires to cytomegalovirus serostatus. Among about 400 genotyped donors of the cohort, an average of approximately 200,000 unique TCR beta nucleotide sequences was sequenced per donor, of which about 20% were non-productive. A separate validation cohort of roughly 110 different subjects was used in addition to the roughly 700-subject first cohort. To predict cytomegalovirus infection status, the study brought together high-throughput TCR immunosequencing, statistical association of individual TCRs with disease status, and machine learning. Every repertoire in the discovery cohort had been generated on one and the same sequencing platform. The number of typed donors differed by locus: roughly 620-640 for A, B, C, DRB1 and DQB1; approximately 540 for DQA1; around 610 for DPA1; and roughly 450 for DPB1. Study-wide conclusions, independent of this receptor: In a later analysis, TCR association rates were found to vary across HLA loci, with the most associated TCRs seen for DRB1 alleles and the fewest for HLA-C alleles. A few of the identified cytomegalovirus-associated TCR beta chains were confirmed in vitro to be specific for cytomegalovirus antigens. Because HLA typing was unavailable for some donors at each locus, only the typed subset was used in association tests. In a later analysis, HLA-associated TCR beta chains showed more clonal expansion and lower generation probabilities than non-associated chains that were equally common. The classifier was reported to diagnose cytomegalovirus status with high specificity and sensitivity in both the original and validation cohorts. A cluster of highly shared sequence variants was judged likely to be a technical artifact of the sequencing pipeline. Because the 87-base-pair reads could not distinguish some IMGT-functional V segments, including TRBV6-2 and TRBV6-3, those segments were excluded. An association between a missense DCLRE1C variant and V-gene and J-gene trimming of TCR beta chains was found in a later genetic analysis and replicated in an independent cohort. Most TCR sequences were seen in very few donors, while some public TCRs were found in many individuals. Because counts were too low, roughly 17 rarely observed V segments, including chromosome 9 orphons, were left out of the earlier analysis of about 620 of the donors. A further reported finding was that TCR beta sequences accurately predicted the HLA-A and HLA-B alleles for most subjects in the first cohort. According to a later analysis, most CMV-associated TCR beta chains appeared to be HLA-restricted, and the HLA associations seemed to be driven largely by CMV exposure. Roughly uniform sequencing depth across donors was assumed in presence/absence analyses, although this assumption may not hold. A later genetic analysis reported fewer N-insertions in productive TCRs among donors in an Asian-associated ancestry cluster than the roughly 700-donor mean. This cohort had only TCR beta chains sequenced, and the lack of alpha or paired-chain data limited which features could be detected. A later analysis associated about 17,000 TCR beta sequences with specific HLA alleles at a false discovery rate of 0.05. The study listed 170 or so TCR beta chains as associated with cytomegalovirus. When HLA alleles, especially DR and DQ, strongly co-occurred, attributing TCR associations to individual alleles was difficult. It was suggested by the authors that the approach could potentially be generalized to other disease states and immunological phenotypes. CMV serostatus was the only immune exposure information available for the cohort. In a later analysis, several top co-occurrence clusters were reported to appear linked to parvovirus B19, influenza, CMV and Epstein-Barr virus. Linkage disequilibrium might explain the correlated functional status among segregating V segments, but an unknown experimental factor could not be ruled out. Broadly in line with IMGT annotations, most TCR beta V segments showed up in productive rearrangements about 87% or about 30% of the time in an earlier analysis of several hundred of the donors.

The cohort was made up of around 720 healthy bone marrow donors. At the time of sampling, every cohort member was nominally healthy, though immune exposures that went unrecorded were likely present. The donor was CMV seronegative and belonged to the group of 352 seronegative cohort members. A peripheral blood sample was provided by each donor, and peripheral blood mononuclear cells were used for TCR beta sequencing. The Qiagen DNeasy Blood Extraction Kit was used to extract genomic DNA from the blood cell samples. The library was made by the immunoSEQ multiplex PCR assay. For the multiplex PCR, a mixture combining 60 forward primers for TCR Vbeta segments and 13 reverse primers for TCR Jbeta segments was used. The CDR3 region of rearranged TCR beta genes was amplified from genomic DNA with a multiplex PCR assay. The Illumina HiSeq System was used to sequence the amplified TCR beta libraries as 87-base-pair reads. On the authors' methods: A later analysis tallied 75 million to 95 million unique TCR beta chains across the 700 or so repertoires, and around 10 million of those chains were shared by two or more donors. Raw reads were error-corrected and collapsed into unique sequences with a nearest-neighbor algorithm that merged closely related sequences to remove PCR and sequencing errors. To assign V, D and J gene segments, CDR3 sequences were aligned to IMGT reference sequences. For a sequence to be retained, a match of at least six nucleotides was required to both a V gene segment and a J gene segment. Rearrangements were called productive when the CDR3 lacked stop codons and stayed in frame with V and J; all others were non-productive. Following IMGT convention, CDR3 was defined as the stretch from the second conserved V-encoded cysteine up to the conserved J-encoded phenylalanine. The earlier analysis of 587 of the donors excluded sequences that lacked an unambiguous match to a single V gene segment. In an earlier analysis of a few hundred of the donors, V segments were called functional above 56.7% productive rearrangements and were called segregating when the between-donor standard deviation exceeded 5%. A statistical classification framework was built to diagnose cytomegalovirus status from the catalog of TCR beta chain sequences. V and J gene assignment, in a later analysis, came from comparing TCR nucleotide sequences with IMGT/GENE-DB human TR gene sequences. In a later analysis, CDR3 sequences and most-parsimonious VDJ recombination scenarios were assigned using the TCRdist pipeline. In a later analysis, each TCR beta chain was defined by its CDR3 amino acid sequence together with its V-gene family, and reads without a unique V-gene family were excluded. In a later analysis, nearly 600 highly shared, low-generation-probability nucleotide sequences were removed to address suspected cross-contamination and a sequencing artifact. In a later analysis, a clonal expansion index was calculated for each public chain from normalized within-repertoire ranks of inferred template counts. Generation probabilities in a later analysis came from a VDJ recombination model fitted to out-of-frame rearrangements, and those results were checked against IGoR. A later analysis scored TCR-TCR, TCR-HLA and TCR-CMV co-occurrence with hypergeometric tests, applying a repertoire-size bias correction to TCR pairs. False discovery rates were estimated in a later analysis by permuting HLA or CMV assignments 20 times. A later analysis grouped co-occurring TCRs with DBSCAN, adding TCRdist sequence similarity when clustering within HLA-allele-positive subsets. Repertoires with fewer than 30,000 or more than 120,000 public chains, plus five repertoires with anomalous nucleotide sharing, were excluded from co-occurrence clustering. TCRdb took this table from immuneACCESS and kept in-frame rearrangements with V and J called. Such tables lack part of the clones; where checked against another copy, unresolved V genes explain under half of the gap, and the rest is unexplained. The D gene and trimming were derived from the DNA, and the V and J assignments and clone size from that table. The sample profile shows around 140,000 clones; over 70% of them were found once. The ten most abundant clones make up roughly 4.7% of the sample.

Inclusive of the bounding cysteine and phenylalanine, the CDR3 is 12 residues long. Of all the DNA, just the CDR3 is kept, 36 bases in frame from base 1. From the germline V gene, CDR1 is ENHRY and CDR2 is SYGVKD. Between the V and J ends, shortened by 6 bases and 0 bases respectively, the junction contains 4 bases. The sequence links TRBV10-3 to TRBJ2-3, with the identity of the D gene unclear. This sequence originates from a man in his forties in good health and CMV-seronegative. The specimen sequenced was PBMCs. The bases are TGTGCCATCAGCCCTAGCACAGATACGCAGTATTTT. The translation is CAISPSTDTQYF.